A single sample gave rise to the 17 T cell receptor beta chains below, sequenced in a study of T cells in Graves' hyperthyroidism and ophthalmopathy. RNA transcripts gave rise to amplified TCR beta CDR3 regions. TCR CDR3 underwent first-round RT-PCR with the HTBI primer set. TCRdb re-called the multiplex PCR reads with MiXCR, one entry per CDR3 protein. This sample yields approximately 370,000 distinct CDR3 sequences, of which approximately 18% are seen a single time; 34% belongs to the top ten. Sequenced sample: blood. These receptors were taken from a woman between 25 and 40 years old with Graves' hyperthyroidism that later progressed to Graves' ophthalmopathy.

This clonotype was recorded at least ten times. This rearrangement joins TRBV29-1 to TRBJ2-1, with a possible D match to TRBD2 (6 bases). Trimming stripped 6 bases from V and 1 base from J, with 16 bases between. CDR1 and CDR2 from the germline V gene are SQVTM and ANQGSEA. The CDR3 covers 15 residues. CDR3 loop: CSVGDLSLSYNEQFF. CDR3 in DNA: TGCAGCGTGGGGGACTTGAGTCTTTCCTACAATGAGCAGTTCTTC.

V gene TRBV3-1 combines with J gene TRBJ2-7; the D gene is possibly TRBD2 (6 bases). The CDR3 covers 15 residues. V gave up 3 bases and J gave up 5 bases, with 17 bases separating them. Germline V lookup: CDR1 LGHDT, CDR2 YNNKEL (reference sequence). The CDR3 coding sequence is TGTGCCAGCAGCCAGGCAGGAGGGTGGGAAAACGAGCAGTACTTC. Residues: CASSQAGGWENEQYF.

Many counts were recorded for this clonotype. V and J are TRBV18 and TRBJ1-2; D not resolved. Germline CDR1 and CDR2: KGHSH and LQKENI. V was pared by 5 bases and J by 2 bases, with 12 bases between. There are 14 residues in the CDR3. CDR3 residues: CASSSTTVNYGYTF. The DNA of the CDR3 is TGTGCCAGCTCATCTACAACAGTGAACTATGGCTACACCTTC.

In DNA form, the CDR3 reads TGTGCCAGCGGGGGGGGCAATGGCTACACCTTC. Translation gives CASGGGNGYTF. This sequence joins TRBV28 and TRBJ1-2; tentative D call: TRBD1 (6 bases). Germline V CDR1 and CDR2: MDHEN, SYDVKM. The germline V and J ends were trimmed by 8 bases and 6 bases, with 10 bases remaining between them. There are 11 residues in the CDR3.

In its sample, this clonotype was seen a few times. The chain has TRBV7-6 and TRBJ2-1; possible D gene TRBD1, 6 bases. Germline V gives CDR1 SGHVS, CDR2 FNYEAQ. V lost 3 bases to trimming and J lost 7 bases, with 13 bases between them. The CDR3 totals 14 residues. The CDR3 is CASSFEGGSNEQFF. The CDR3, as DNA: TGTGCCAGCAGCTTCGAAGGGGGATCTAATGAGCAGTTCTTC.

There are many counts of this clonotype. V and J are TRBV6-1 and TRBJ2-5, with D possibly matching TRBD2 (7 bases). Germline values: CDR1 MNHNS, CDR2 SASEGT. This CDR3 has 17 amino acids. Trimming left V 2 bases short and J 1 base short, with 17 bases between. The CDR3, as DNA: TGTGCCAGCAGTGAAATTCGGGGGGCGGGGGTCCAAGAGACCCAGTACTTC. Protein sequence: CASSEIRGAGVQETQYF.

Points on this clonotype: Without the conserved terminal phenylalanine or tryptophan, this CDR3 likely stems from a read error. V and J are TRBV12-3 or TRBV12-4 and TRBJ2-1; D is unclear. The V end was cut by 7 bases, the J end by 6 bases, with 19 bases between. The CDR3 sequence is 15 residues long. The CDR3 nucleotides are TGTGCCAGCACCCCATCCGGGTGGGAATTCAATGAGCAGTTCTCC. This codes for CASTPSGWEFNEQFS.

The chain couples TRBV11-2 to TRBJ2-7; 9 nucleotides align to TRBD1. The V gene's germline CDR1 is SGHAT and CDR2 FQNNGV. J gave up 3 bases and V 5 bases, and 11 bases lay outside the gene matches. The CDR3 sequence is 16 residues long. The CDR3 region is CASSPSTGGGDYEQYF. CDR3 nucleotide sequence: TGTGCCAGCAGCCCTTCGACAGGGGGAGGGGACTACGAGCAGTACTTC.

This clonotype turned up a few times. Compared with germline, one end of the junction differs, possibly owing to a read error. DNA of the CDR3: TGTGTCAGCAGCCAAGTCCCCTACCTGCCCACAGATACGCAGTATTTT. Protein: CVSSQVPYLPTDTQYF. The chain couples TRBV14 to TRBJ2-3; D gene uncertain. This CDR3 region has 16 residues. From germline, CDR1 is SGHDN and CDR2 FVKESK.

This clonotype was recorded many times. The chain joins TRBV24-1 to TRBJ1-2; 11 bases fit TRBD1. CDR1 and CDR2 (germline): KGHDR, SFDVKD. J lost 8 bases, V lost 5 bases, and 6 bases had no gene match. This CDR3 spans 14 amino acids. The DNA of the CDR3 is TGTGCCACCAGTGCAACGGGACAGGGGGGGGGCTACACCTTC. Protein sequence: CATSATGQGGGYTF.

Comments on this clonotype: A clone one base away is much larger, so this may be a read error. V gene TRBV6-1 combines with J gene TRBJ2-2; the D is unclear. Germline assignment: CDR1 MNHNS and CDR2 SASEGT. This CDR3 is 12 amino acids long. The CDR3 DNA is TGTGCCCGCAGTGAAGTTACCGGGGAGCTGTTTTTT. Amino acid sequence: CARSEVTGELFF.

This clonotype was counted between two and nine times. The chain uses TRBV5-6 and TRBJ2-5; D is possibly TRBD1 or TRBD2 (5 bases each). CDR3 length: 14 residues. Germline-derived CDR1 and CDR2 are SGHDT and YYEEEE. Trimming removed 4 bases at V and 5 bases at J, with 15 bases between. The CDR3 loop is CASSRGAIRETQYF. The DNA of the CDR3 is TGTGCCAGCAGCCGAGGGGCCATCCGGGAGACCCAGTACTTC.

This sequence joins TRBV4-1 and TRBJ2-7; possibly TRBD1 for D (5 bases). V gave up 6 bases and J gave up 6 bases, with 15 bases separating them. CDR3 length: 13 amino acids. Per the germline V gene, CDR1 is MGHRA and CDR2 is YSYEKL. In nucleotides, the CDR3 is TGCGCCAGCAGGGACATTTTAAGAGGCGAGCAGTACTTC. The encoded protein is CASRDILRGEQYF.

This clonotype occurred many times. V usage is TRBV30 and J usage is TRBJ2-3, with D perhaps TRBD1 (6 bases). This CDR3 spans 18 amino acids. Per the germline V gene, CDR1 is GTSNPN and CDR2 is SVGIG (reference sequence). The V and J ends lost 2 bases and 4 bases respectively, with 25 bases between them. In DNA form, the CDR3 reads TGTGCCTGGAGTATCATCTCGCAGTGGGGACACCTTGCAGATACGCAGTATTTT. It is translated as CAWSIISQWGHLADTQYF.

The chain combines TRBV20-1 with TRBJ2-2; 8 bases map to TRBD2. This CDR3 is 14 amino acids long. Unmatched junction bases numbered 1, after V lost 1 base and J lost 3 bases. Germline V gene lookup returns CDR1 DFQATT and CDR2 SNEGSKA (reference sequence). In DNA, the CDR3 is TGCAGTGCTAGAGGGCGGGGGGACACCGGGGAGCTGTTTTTT. It specifies CSARGRGDTGELFF.

This clonotype came up many times. The chain employs TRBV5-1 and TRBJ2-1; D not certain. The V gene's germline CDR1 is SGHRS and CDR2 YFSETQ. The CDR3 extends over 12 amino acids. V dropped 5 bases and J dropped 5 bases, with 8 bases sitting between them. The chain's CDR3 is CASRYTNNEQFF. For the CDR3, the DNA is TGCGCCAGCAGATATACAAACAATGAGCAGTTCTTC.

The chain links TRBV19 to TRBJ2-3, with a tentative D call TRBD2 (5 bases). V lost 6 bases and J lost 4, with 14 bases in between. The germline V gene encodes CDR1 LNHDA and CDR2 SQIVND (reference sequence). This CDR3 region has 14 residues. CDR3 loop: CASRKPGKADTQYF. In DNA, the CDR3 is TGTGCCAGTAGAAAACCCGGGAAGGCAGATACGCAGTATTTT.